The present entry profiles one T cell receptor (beta chain) with its context. Which antigen it targets is not known. No base qualities exist here, and no much larger clone lies one base off it. TCRbeta CDR3 regions were amplified from genomic DNA using the immunoSEQ Assay, a bias-controlled multiplex PCR. Per the authors' processing: Nucleated cell counts per sample were estimated from amplification of reference gene primers within the assay. To quantify the absolute abundance of each unique TCRbeta CDR3 rearrangement, sequence reads were collapsed and filtered. Productive Simpson clonality was computed per sample as the square root of Simpson's diversity index over productive rearrangements. TCRdb limited this immuneACCESS table to in-frame rearrangements with V and J called. A share of clones is missing; checked studies link under half to unresolved V genes, and the rest is unexplained. V, J and clone size were drawn from that table, and D and trimming were deduced from the DNA. The sample table lists under 200,000 clones, around 84% of them with a count of one. The leading ten clones occupy about 15% of the sample.

The data originate from a study of blood T cell repertoires in COVID-19 (TCRdb year 2020). Background for the entire study: Samples from collaborators originated in the United States, Italy and Spain and spanned both the acute and convalescent phases of COVID-19. Samples were obtained from the ongoing ImmuneRACE study (first 160 participants) and from some 1,200 subjects provided by 6 global collaborators. Where available, HLA class I and class II types were obtained from metadata supplied by the sample provider rather than from assay-based typing. The repertoires were released in a freely available public database intended as a resource for research on the immune response to SARS-CoV-2. The material from the prospective study consisted of cDNA or gDNA derived from T cells, B-cell-depleted T cells, or PBMCs. Nearly every sample came with metadata listing a de-identified subject ID, COVID-19 status, age in years and sex. Subjects who had been exposed to COVID-19, were actively infected with it, or had recovered from it provided the deeply sampled blood TCRbeta repertoires that made up the dataset.

The cysteine opens and the phenylalanine closes a CDR3 of 16 amino acids. Only the CDR3 part of the read is kept: 48 bases, read in frame from the first base. CDR1 and CDR2 were assigned from the germline V gene as MRHNA and SNTAGT. Germline trimming: 0 bases from V, 4 bases from J; junction bases outside gene matches: 6. Collaborating institutions collected whole blood in K2EDTA tubes following their own protocols. Collaborator samples were shipped for TCRbeta analysis as frozen whole blood, isolated PBMCs, or DNA extracted from either sample type. Findings and caveats that apply to the study as a whole: Clinical and demographic metadata were provided uncurated, with the amount varying by source and participant.

The sequence was collected from a man aged 25 to 40 with active or convalescent COVID-19. The specimen was peripheral blood. In this chain, TRBV6-4 is recombined with TRBJ2-3, with 8 junctional bases fitting TRBD2. This receptor carries the CDR3 CASSDSAGVNADTQYF. The bases read TGTGCCAGCAGTGACTCAGCGGGAGTAAATGCAGATACGCAGTATTTT.